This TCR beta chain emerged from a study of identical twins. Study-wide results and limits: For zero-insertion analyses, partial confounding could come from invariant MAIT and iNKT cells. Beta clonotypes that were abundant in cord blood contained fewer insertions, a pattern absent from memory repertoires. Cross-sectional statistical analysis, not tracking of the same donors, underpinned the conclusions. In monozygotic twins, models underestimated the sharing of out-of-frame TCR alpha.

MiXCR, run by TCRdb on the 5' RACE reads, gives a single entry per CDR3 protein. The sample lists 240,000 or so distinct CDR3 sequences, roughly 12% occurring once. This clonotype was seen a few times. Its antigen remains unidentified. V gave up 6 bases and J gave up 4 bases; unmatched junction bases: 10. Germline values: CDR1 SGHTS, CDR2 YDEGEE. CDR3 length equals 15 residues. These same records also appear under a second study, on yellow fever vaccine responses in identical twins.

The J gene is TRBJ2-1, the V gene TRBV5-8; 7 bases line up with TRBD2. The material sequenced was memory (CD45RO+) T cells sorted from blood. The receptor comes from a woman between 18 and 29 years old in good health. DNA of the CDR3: TGTGCCAGCACCGTCGGGGGGTCCGCATACAATGAGCAGTTCTTC. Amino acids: CASTVGGSAYNEQFF.